This TCR beta chain comes out of a study of T-cell reconstitution after alpha-beta-depleted transplantation in children. Study-wide results and caveats: From newly produced T cells came most of the T-cell counts and diversity one year after transplant. The high TCRbeta diversity at day 60 in some patients came from surviving recipient T cells and thymic progenitors. Reportedly, only several hundred clones from non-depleted graft cells drove alpha-beta T-cell counts at about two months.

Preparation of the TCRbeta library used unique molecular identifiers. TCRdb reanalysed the PCR reads using MiXCR and keeps one entry per CDR3 protein. The repertoire holds just under 250,000 distinct CDR3 sequences, roughly 25% seen once, with 2.6% in the top ten. This CDR3 is built from 15 residues. Germline V gives CDR1 ENHRY, CDR2 SYGVKD. Deletions cut 8 bases from V and 2 bases from J, with 16 bases between. With respect to this clonotype: Its antigen is currently unknown.

This TCR was sampled from a girl aged 2 to 10 with Fanconi anemia, due to receive a stem cell transplant. The V and J genes are TRBV10-3 and TRBJ2-1; TRBD2 is a possible D gene (6 bases). The sequences come from PBMCs, collected before TCRalphabeta/CD19-depleted stem cell transplant. The CDR3 coding sequence is TGTGCCATCGGGGCGGAGGAGGGGCCCTACAATGAGCAGTTCTTC. Translation gives CAIGAEEGPYNEQFF.